The clone carrying this T cell receptor beta chain was seen a few times. The antigen is not known. The data were taken from a study of beta chain features in type 1 diabetes. The study, taken as a whole, reports: Across patients, naive, central memory and Treg TCRB repertoires exhibited apparently greater similarity than was observed across healthy donors. When Type 1 diabetes patients were examined, their TCRB CDR3s proved moderately but significantly shorter in all four CD4+ subsets. Any HLA effect on TCRB rearrangement was left unresolved by small sub-analyses.

CDR3 length: 15 residues. The germline V gene has CDR1 KGHSH and CDR2 LQKENI. Trimming at V came to 2 bases and at J to 5 bases, leaving 3 bases not matched to a gene. The investigators reverse transcribed all of the isolated RNA, so they sequenced expressed TCRB transcripts. The assay was immunoSEQ multiplex PCR, and TCRdb's table has in-frame clones only and misses some. The sample gives 150,000 to 200,000 clones, 6.5% to 8.5% of which show up once; over 0.5% is in the top ten. This receptor was taken from a woman younger than 35 with type 1 diabetes. Input material: central memory CD4+ T cells from blood. V and J are TRBV18 and TRBJ1-4; the match to TRBD1 covers 9 bases. The CDR3 coding sequence is TGTGCCAGCTCACCATTGGGACAGGGAAATGAAAAACTGTTTTTT. Its protein is CASSPLGQGNEKLFF. Full variable domain (missing parts from reference TRBV18 and TRBJ1-4): NAGVMQNPRHLVRRRGQEARLRCSPMKGHSHVYWYRQLPEEGLKFMVYLQKENIIDESGMPKERFSAEFPKEGPSILRIQQVVRGDSAAYFCASSPLGQGNEKLFFGSGTQLSVL.